The T cell receptor beta chain described here comes from a study of blood T cell repertoires in COVID-19. About the study: COVID-19 samples from acute and convalescent phases originated in the United States, Italy and Spain. The cDNA or gDNA used as material had been derived from T cells, B-cell-depleted T cells, or PBMCs.

This CDR3 has 11 amino acids. With 9 bases removed from V and 0 bases from J, the gap between germline ends came to 6 bases. Germline assignment: CDR1 SGHNT and CDR2 YYREEE (reference sequence). Study processing details: Researchers report that nucleated cell counts were estimated from reference gene primer amplification. The protocol was immunoSEQ multiplex PCR, while the TCRdb copy is restricted to in-frame clones and leaves out a portion. V and J calls and clone size are those listed in that table; D and trimming were worked out from the DNA. The sample has roughly 80,000 clones, roughly 80% seen once.

V and J are TRBV5-4 and TRBJ1-1; no firm D call. Sequencing used peripheral blood. This clonotype was obtained from a human donor in a cohort sampled during active COVID-19. The CDR3: CAIELNTEAFF. The CDR3, as DNA: TGTGCCATCGAGCTGAACACTGAAGCTTTCTTT.